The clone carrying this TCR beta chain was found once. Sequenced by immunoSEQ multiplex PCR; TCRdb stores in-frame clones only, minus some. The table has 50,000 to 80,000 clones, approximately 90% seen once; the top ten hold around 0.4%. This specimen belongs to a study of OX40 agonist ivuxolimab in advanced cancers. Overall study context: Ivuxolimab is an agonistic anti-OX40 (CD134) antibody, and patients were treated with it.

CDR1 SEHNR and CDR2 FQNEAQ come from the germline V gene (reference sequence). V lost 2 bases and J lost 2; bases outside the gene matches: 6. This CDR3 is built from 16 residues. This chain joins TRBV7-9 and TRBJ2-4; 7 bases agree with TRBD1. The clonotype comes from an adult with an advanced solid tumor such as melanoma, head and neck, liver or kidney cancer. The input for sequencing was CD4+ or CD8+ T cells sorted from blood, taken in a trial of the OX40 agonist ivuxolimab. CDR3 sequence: CASSLTSRGTKNIQYF. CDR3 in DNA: TGTGCCAGCAGCTTAACAAGCAGGGGGACCAAAAACATTCAGTACTTC. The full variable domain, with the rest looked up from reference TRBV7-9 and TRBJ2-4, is DTGVSQNPRHKITKRGQNVTFRCDPISEHNRLYWYRQTLGQGPEFLTYFQNEAQLEKSRLLSDRFSAERPKGSFSTLEIQRTEQGDSAMYLCASSLTSRGTKNIQYFGAGTRLSVL.